This TCR beta chain is drawn from a study of response to subunit inactivated influenza vaccine. MiXCR was run by TCRdb on the RT-PCR reads, yielding one entry per CDR3 protein. The sample includes around 530,000 distinct CDR3 sequences, approximately 15% of them seen just once. Findings and limits, study-wide: That few new T cells are recruited by each seasonal influenza vaccination was the authors' suggestion.

On this clonotype: Its antigen is unidentified.

The CDR3 contains 12 residues. Per germline, CDR1 MGHRA and CDR2 YSYEKL. V was trimmed by 4 bases and J by 7 bases, leaving 7 bases between them. V is TRBV4-1 and J is TRBJ2-2; D is possibly TRBD2 (6 bases). The material was CD4+ T cells sorted from PBMCs, obtained less than 30 months after vaccination. The TCR comes from a man between 50 and 75 years old who received an inactivated influenza vaccine. The chain's CDR3 is CASSRRDGELFF. CDR3 nucleotides: TGCGCCAGCAGCCGGCGGGACGGGGAGCTGTTTTTT.